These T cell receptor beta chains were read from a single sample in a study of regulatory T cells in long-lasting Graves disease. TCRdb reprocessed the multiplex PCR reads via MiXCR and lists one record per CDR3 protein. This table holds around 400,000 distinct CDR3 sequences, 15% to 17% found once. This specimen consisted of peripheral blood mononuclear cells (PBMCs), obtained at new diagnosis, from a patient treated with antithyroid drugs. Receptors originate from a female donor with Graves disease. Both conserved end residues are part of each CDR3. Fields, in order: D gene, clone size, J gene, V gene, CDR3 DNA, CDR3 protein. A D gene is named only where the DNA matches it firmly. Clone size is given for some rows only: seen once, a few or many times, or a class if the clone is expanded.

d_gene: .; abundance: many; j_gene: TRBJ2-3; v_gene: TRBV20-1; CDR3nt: TGCAGTGCTATGGACAGCACTAGCACAGATACGCAGTATTTT; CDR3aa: CSAMDSTSTDTQYF
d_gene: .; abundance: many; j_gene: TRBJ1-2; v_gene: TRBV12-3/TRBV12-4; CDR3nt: TGTGCCAGCACCGGAGATAACTATGGCTACACCTTC; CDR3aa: CASTGDNYGYTF
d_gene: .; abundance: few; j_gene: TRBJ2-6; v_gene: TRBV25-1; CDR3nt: TGTGCCACCGGGGCCTCTGGGGCCAACGTCCTGACTTTC; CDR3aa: CATGASGANVLTF
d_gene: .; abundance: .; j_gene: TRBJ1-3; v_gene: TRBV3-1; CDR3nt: TGTGCCAGCACTTTAGACAGGAACACCATATATTTT; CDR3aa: CASTLDRNTIYF
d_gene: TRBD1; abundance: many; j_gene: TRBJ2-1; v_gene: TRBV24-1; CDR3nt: TGTGCCACCAGTGAACCGGCACCGGGACAGGGGGCAAATGAGCAGTTCTTC; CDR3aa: CATSEPAPGQGANEQFF
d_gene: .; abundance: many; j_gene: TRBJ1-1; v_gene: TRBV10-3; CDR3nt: TGTGCCATCAGTGCCGCGGGGGAGCGGGCGAACACTGAAGCTTTCTTT; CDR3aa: CAISAAGERANTEAFF
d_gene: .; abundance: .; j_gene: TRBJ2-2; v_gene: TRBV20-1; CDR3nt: TGCAGTGCTAGACTGGCCTTCCGGGGAGACACCGGGGAGCTGTTTTTT; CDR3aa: CSARLAFRGDTGELFF
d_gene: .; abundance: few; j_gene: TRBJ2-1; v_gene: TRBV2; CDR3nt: TGCGCCAGCAGCCCCCCCGGACAGTCCTTGCTCGAGTTCTTC; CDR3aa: CASSPPGQSLLEFF
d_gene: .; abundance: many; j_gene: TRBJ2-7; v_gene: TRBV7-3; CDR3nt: TGTGCCAGCAGCTCGCCCGCATCGTGGGGGGCGCAGGGGATATACGAGCAGTACTTC; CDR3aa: CASSSPASWGAQGIYEQYF
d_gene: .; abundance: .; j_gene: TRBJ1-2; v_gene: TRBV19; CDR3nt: TGTGCCAGCCAATACTTGGATGGCTACACCTTC; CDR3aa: CASQYLDGYTF
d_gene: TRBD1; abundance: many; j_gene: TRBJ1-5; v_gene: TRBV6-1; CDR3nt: TGTGCCAGCAACAGGGGACGGGAGGCTCAGCCCCAGCATTTT; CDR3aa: CASNRGREAQPQHF
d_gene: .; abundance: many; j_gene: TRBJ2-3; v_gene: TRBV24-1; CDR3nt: TGTGCCACCAGTGACCCAGCAACCACAGATACGCAGTATTTT; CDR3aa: CATSDPATTDTQYF
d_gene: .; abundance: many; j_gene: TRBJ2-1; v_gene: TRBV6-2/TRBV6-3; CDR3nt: TGTGCCAGCAGCAGGGGTGAATTGTACAATGAGCAGTTCTTC; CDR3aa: CASSRGELYNEQFF
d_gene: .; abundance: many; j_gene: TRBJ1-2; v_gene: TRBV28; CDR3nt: TGTGCCAGCAGTGTGGCCCCACGAGCGTATGGCTACACCTTC; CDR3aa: CASSVAPRAYGYTF
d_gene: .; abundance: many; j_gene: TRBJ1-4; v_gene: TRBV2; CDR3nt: TGTGCCAGCAGTGCCCACAGGGCGGGGAATGAAAAACTGTTTTTT; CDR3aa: CASSAHRAGNEKLFF